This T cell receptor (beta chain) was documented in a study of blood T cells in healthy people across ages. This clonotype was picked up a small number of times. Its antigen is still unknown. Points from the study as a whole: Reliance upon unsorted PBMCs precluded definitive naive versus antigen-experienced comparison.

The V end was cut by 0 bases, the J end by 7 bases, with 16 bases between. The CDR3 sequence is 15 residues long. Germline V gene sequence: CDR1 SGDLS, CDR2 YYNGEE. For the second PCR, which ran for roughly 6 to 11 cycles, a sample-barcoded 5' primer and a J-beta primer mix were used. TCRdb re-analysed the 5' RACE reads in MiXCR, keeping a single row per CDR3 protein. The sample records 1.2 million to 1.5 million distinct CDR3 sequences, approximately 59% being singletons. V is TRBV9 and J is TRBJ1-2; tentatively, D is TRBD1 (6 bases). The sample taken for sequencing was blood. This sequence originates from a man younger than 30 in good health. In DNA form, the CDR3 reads TGTGCCAGCAGCGTAGCCCAGGGGACTTCTAGTGGCTACACCTTC. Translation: CASSVAQGTSSGYTF.